This T cell receptor (beta chain) was sequenced in a study of identical twins. Whole-study results and caveats: Twin sharing of out-of-frame TCR alpha was underestimated by models in monozygotic pairs.

This clonotype was counted many times. Its antigen is undetermined. TCRdb fed the 5' RACE reads into MiXCR, producing one record per CDR3 protein. The table shows about 810,000 distinct CDR3 sequences, with roughly an eighth occurring only once. The V end lost 2 bases, the J end lost 7 bases, and 12 bases lay between the germline ends. The CDR3 covers 13 residues. Germline V gives CDR1 MDHEN, CDR2 SYDVKM. This same sample was also part of a study on yellow fever vaccine responses in identical twins.

Sequenced: PBMCs. The chain uses TRBV28 and TRBJ2-7, with D perhaps matching TRBD1 (6 bases). This TCR was sampled from a woman younger than 35 in good health. Here the CDR3 DNA reads TGTGCCAGCAGTTTAAACAGGGTGAGAGAGCAGTACTTC. Amino acids: CASSLNRVREQYF.